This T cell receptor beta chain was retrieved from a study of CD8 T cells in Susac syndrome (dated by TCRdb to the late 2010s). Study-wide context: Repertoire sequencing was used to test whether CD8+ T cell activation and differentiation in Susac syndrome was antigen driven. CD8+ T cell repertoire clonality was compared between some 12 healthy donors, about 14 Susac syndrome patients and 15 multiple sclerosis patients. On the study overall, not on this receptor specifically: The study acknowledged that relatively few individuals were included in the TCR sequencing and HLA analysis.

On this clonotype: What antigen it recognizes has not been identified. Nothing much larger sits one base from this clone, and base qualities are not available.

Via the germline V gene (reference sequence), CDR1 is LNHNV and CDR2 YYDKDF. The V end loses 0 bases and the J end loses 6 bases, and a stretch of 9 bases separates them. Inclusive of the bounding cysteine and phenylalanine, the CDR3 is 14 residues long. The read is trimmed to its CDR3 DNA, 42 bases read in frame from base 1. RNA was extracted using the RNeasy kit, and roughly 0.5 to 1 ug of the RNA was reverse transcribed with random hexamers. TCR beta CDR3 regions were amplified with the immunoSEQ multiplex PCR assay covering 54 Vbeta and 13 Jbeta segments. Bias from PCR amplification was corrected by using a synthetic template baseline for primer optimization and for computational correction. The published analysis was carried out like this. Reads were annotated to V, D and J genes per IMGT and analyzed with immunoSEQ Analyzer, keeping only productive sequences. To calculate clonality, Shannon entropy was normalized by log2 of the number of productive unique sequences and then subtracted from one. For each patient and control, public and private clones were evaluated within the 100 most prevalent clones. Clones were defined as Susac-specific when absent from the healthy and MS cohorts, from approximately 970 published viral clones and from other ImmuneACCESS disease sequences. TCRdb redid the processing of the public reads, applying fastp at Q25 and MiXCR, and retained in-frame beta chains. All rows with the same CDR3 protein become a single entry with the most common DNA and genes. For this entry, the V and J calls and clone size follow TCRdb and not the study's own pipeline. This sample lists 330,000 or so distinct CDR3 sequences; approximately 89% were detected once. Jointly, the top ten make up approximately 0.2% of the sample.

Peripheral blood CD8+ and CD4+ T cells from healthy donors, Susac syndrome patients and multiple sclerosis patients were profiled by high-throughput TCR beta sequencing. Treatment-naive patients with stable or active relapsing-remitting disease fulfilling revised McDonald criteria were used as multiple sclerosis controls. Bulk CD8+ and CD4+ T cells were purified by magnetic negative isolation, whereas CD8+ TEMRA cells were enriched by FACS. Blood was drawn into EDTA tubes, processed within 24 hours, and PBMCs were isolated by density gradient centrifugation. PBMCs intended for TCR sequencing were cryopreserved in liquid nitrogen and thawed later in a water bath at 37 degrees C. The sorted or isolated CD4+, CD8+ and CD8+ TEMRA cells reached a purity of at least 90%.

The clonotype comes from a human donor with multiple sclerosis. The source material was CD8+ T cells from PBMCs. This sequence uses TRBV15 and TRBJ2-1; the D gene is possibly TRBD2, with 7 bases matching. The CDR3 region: CATSRDRGGNEQFF. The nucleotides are TGTGCCACCAGCAGAGATAGGGGGGGCAATGAGCAGTTCTTC.